A selection of T cell receptor beta chains follows, all from one sample in a study of cytomegalovirus exposure and HLA in healthy donors. Only in-frame clones appear in the TCRdb table, and some are missing; sequencing was by immunoSEQ multiplex PCR. The data contain over 110,000 clones, under 90% of them seen just once; the ten biggest clones take up around 2.5%. The sample was PBMCs. The receptors here all came from a male donor in good health and CMV-seronegative. Each CDR3 is given with its conserved first and last residue. The order of the fields is D gene, clone size, V gene, J gene, CDR3 DNA, CDR3 protein. D genes are given only for firm matches. Rows give clone size only sometimes, using once, few, many, or a class for an expanded clone.

d_gene: NA
abundance: NA
v_gene: TRBV10-1
j_gene: TRBJ1-5
CDR3nt: TGCGCCAGCAACCAATCCGGGAGTCAGCCCCAGCATTTT
CDR3aa: CASNQSGSQPQHF

d_gene: NA
abundance: NA
v_gene: TRBV19
j_gene: TRBJ1-1
CDR3nt: TGTGCCAGCTACAGGGACGGGGAAGCTTTCTTT
CDR3aa: CASYRDGEAFF

d_gene: NA
abundance: NA
v_gene: TRBV7-9
j_gene: TRBJ2-7
CDR3nt: TGTGCCAGCAGCCCATGGGGCTCTCGGGAGCAGTACTTC
CDR3aa: CASSPWGSREQYF

d_gene: NA
abundance: NA
v_gene: TRBV5-1
j_gene: TRBJ2-1
CDR3nt: TGCGCCAGCAGCTTGGATCCGGGCTCCTACAATGAGCAGTTCTTC
CDR3aa: CASSLDPGSYNEQFF

d_gene: NA
abundance: NA
v_gene: TRBV19
j_gene: TRBJ2-7
CDR3nt: TGTGCCAGTAGTATAGATTGGAGGGGCGCCACATACGGGCAGTACTTC
CDR3aa: CASSIDWRGATYGQYF

d_gene: TRBD2
abundance: NA
v_gene: TRBV4-3
j_gene: TRBJ2-2
CDR3nt: TGCGCCAGCAGCCAAGTTTTAGGGTGGCGGGAGGGCACCGGGGAGCTGTTTTTT
CDR3aa: CASSQVLGWREGTGELFF

d_gene: NA
abundance: NA
v_gene: TRBV7-6
j_gene: TRBJ2-7
CDR3nt: TGTGCCAGCAGCTTAGCGCTGGGGCAGGGGAACTACGAGCAGTACTTC
CDR3aa: CASSLALGQGNYEQYF

d_gene: NA
abundance: few
v_gene: TRBV15
j_gene: TRBJ2-3
CDR3nt: TGTGCCACCAGCAGGGGGCAGGGGATGGGTGACACAGATACGCAGTATTTT
CDR3aa: CATSRGQGMGDTDTQYF

d_gene: NA
abundance: once
v_gene: TRBV27
j_gene: TRBJ2-6
CDR3nt: TGTGCCAGCAGTTCCATAGGGGGCTCTGGGGCCAACGTCCTGACTTTC
CDR3aa: CASSSIGGSGANVLTF

d_gene: TRBD1
abundance: few
v_gene: TRBV28
j_gene: TRBJ2-7
CDR3nt: TGTGCCAGCAGTCCTACCGGGACAGGAACGCTTGGGGAGCAGTACTTC
CDR3aa: CASSPTGTGTLGEQYF

d_gene: NA
abundance: NA
v_gene: TRBV10-1
j_gene: TRBJ1-3
CDR3nt: TGCGCCACCTCGCAGGGTATTGGAAACACCATATATTTT
CDR3aa: CATSQGIGNTIYF

d_gene: TRBD2
abundance: NA
v_gene: TRBV20-1
j_gene: TRBJ2-7
CDR3nt: TGCAGTGGAGCGGGAGCCTACGAGCAGTACTTC
CDR3aa: CSGAGAYEQYF

d_gene: TRBD1
abundance: NA
v_gene: TRBV4-3
j_gene: TRBJ2-7
CDR3nt: TGCGCCAGCAGCCAAGAAAACCGGGGACAGGGGGCCACCTACGAGCAGTACTTC
CDR3aa: CASSQENRGQGATYEQYF

d_gene: NA
abundance: NA
v_gene: TRBV7-9
j_gene: TRBJ2-5
CDR3nt: TGTGCCAGCAGACCAGGGCTACCAGAGGAGACCCAGTACTTC
CDR3aa: CASRPGLPEETQYF

d_gene: NA
abundance: NA
v_gene: TRBV7-6
j_gene: TRBJ2-2
CDR3nt: TGTGCCAGCAGCTTAGTCGGACAAAGCACCGGGGAGCTGTTTTTT
CDR3aa: CASSLVGQSTGELFF

d_gene: NA
abundance: NA
v_gene: TRBV30
j_gene: TRBJ1-5
CDR3nt: TGTGCCTGGAGTGCGGGAGTTACTAGCAATCAGCCCCAGCATTTT
CDR3aa: CAWSAGVTSNQPQHF

d_gene: NA
abundance: NA
v_gene: TRBV4-1
j_gene: TRBJ2-7
CDR3nt: TGCGCCAGCAGCCAAGATCTGGACTATACTCTCGTGGCCTACGAGCAGTACTTC
CDR3aa: CASSQDLDYTLVAYEQYF

d_gene: TRBD2
abundance: NA
v_gene: TRBV6-6
j_gene: TRBJ2-7
CDR3nt: TGTGCCAGCACCGAGGGACTAGCGGAATTCTACGAGCAGTACTTC
CDR3aa: CASTEGLAEFYEQYF

d_gene: NA
abundance: NA
v_gene: TRBV7-2
j_gene: TRBJ1-5
CDR3nt: TGTGCCAGCAGCTTAGTCGGCAATCAGCCCCAGCATTTT
CDR3aa: CASSLVGNQPQHF

d_gene: TRBD1
abundance: NA
v_gene: TRBV4-3
j_gene: TRBJ1-4
CDR3nt: TGCGCCAGCAGCCAAGACGGACAGGTAGCCACCCTGTCCGTTAATGAAAAACTGTTTTTT
CDR3aa: CASSQDGQVATLSVNEKLFF

d_gene: NA
abundance: NA
v_gene: TRBV2
j_gene: TRBJ1-2
CDR3nt: TGTGCCAGCAGTACTGACAGGAGACATACCCGTGGCTACACCTTC
CDR3aa: CASSTDRRHTRGYTF

d_gene: NA
abundance: once
v_gene: TRBV28
j_gene: TRBJ1-6
CDR3nt: TGTGCCAGCAGCCCCCGGACATCGTATTCACCCCTCCACTTT
CDR3aa: CASSPRTSYSPLHF

d_gene: NA
abundance: NA
v_gene: TRBV7-3
j_gene: TRBJ2-3
CDR3nt: TGTGCCAGCAGCCCGGGGTCAGATACGCAGTATTTT
CDR3aa: CASSPGSDTQYF

d_gene: NA
abundance: NA
v_gene: TRBV27
j_gene: TRBJ1-1
CDR3nt: TGTGCCAGCGCGGGTGAAATGAACACTGAAGCTTTCTTT
CDR3aa: CASAGEMNTEAFF

d_gene: NA
abundance: NA
v_gene: TRBV11-2
j_gene: TRBJ1-1
CDR3nt: TGTGCCAGCAGCTCGACAGGGAACACTGAAGCTTTCTTT
CDR3aa: CASSSTGNTEAFF

d_gene: TRBD1
abundance: NA
v_gene: TRBV9
j_gene: TRBJ1-2
CDR3nt: TGTGCCAGCAGCGTCTTACAGGGGCATGACTATGGCTACACCTTC
CDR3aa: CASSVLQGHDYGYTF

d_gene: NA
abundance: NA
v_gene: TRBV7-2
j_gene: TRBJ2-1
CDR3nt: TGTGCCAGCAGCGTCAGATATGAGCAGTTCTTC
CDR3aa: CASSVRYEQFF

d_gene: TRBD2
abundance: NA
v_gene: TRBV10-3
j_gene: TRBJ2-1
CDR3nt: TGTGCCGTAAATAGCGGGGCCTACAATGAGCAGTTCTTC
CDR3aa: CAVNSGAYNEQFF

d_gene: NA
abundance: NA
v_gene: TRBV5-8
j_gene: TRBJ2-5
CDR3nt: TGTGCCAGCAGCCGGGTAGAAGAGACCCAGTACTTC
CDR3aa: CASSRVEETQYF

d_gene: TRBD2
abundance: few
v_gene: TRBV6-4
j_gene: TRBJ2-7
CDR3nt: TGTGCCAGCAGTGAGGTCGCGGGAGCGGCCTCCTACGAGCAGTACTTC
CDR3aa: CASSEVAGAASYEQYF

d_gene: NA
abundance: NA
v_gene: TRBV6-6
j_gene: TRBJ1-5
CDR3nt: TGTGCCAGCAGTAACCTGATGGGGCTCAATCAGCCCCAGCATTTT
CDR3aa: CASSNLMGLNQPQHF

d_gene: TRBD1
abundance: NA
v_gene: TRBV23-1
j_gene: TRBJ2-5
CDR3nt: TGCGCCACCGGCCGGTTAGCAGGGGGTTGGGAGACCCAGTACTTC
CDR3aa: CATGRLAGGWETQYF

d_gene: TRBD2
abundance: NA
v_gene: TRBV5-1
j_gene: TRBJ2-7
CDR3nt: TGCGCCAGCAGCTTGTCTAGCGGCTACGAGCAGTACTTC
CDR3aa: CASSLSSGYEQYF

d_gene: TRBD2
abundance: NA
v_gene: TRBV2
j_gene: TRBJ2-5
CDR3nt: TGTGCCAGCAGTGAATGGGCTAGCGGGAGGAGGGAGACCCAGTACTTC
CDR3aa: CASSEWASGRRETQYF

d_gene: NA
abundance: NA
v_gene: TRBV7-2
j_gene: TRBJ2-5
CDR3nt: TGTGCCAGCAGCTTATATCGCGAACAAGAGACCCAGTACTTC
CDR3aa: CASSLYREQETQYF